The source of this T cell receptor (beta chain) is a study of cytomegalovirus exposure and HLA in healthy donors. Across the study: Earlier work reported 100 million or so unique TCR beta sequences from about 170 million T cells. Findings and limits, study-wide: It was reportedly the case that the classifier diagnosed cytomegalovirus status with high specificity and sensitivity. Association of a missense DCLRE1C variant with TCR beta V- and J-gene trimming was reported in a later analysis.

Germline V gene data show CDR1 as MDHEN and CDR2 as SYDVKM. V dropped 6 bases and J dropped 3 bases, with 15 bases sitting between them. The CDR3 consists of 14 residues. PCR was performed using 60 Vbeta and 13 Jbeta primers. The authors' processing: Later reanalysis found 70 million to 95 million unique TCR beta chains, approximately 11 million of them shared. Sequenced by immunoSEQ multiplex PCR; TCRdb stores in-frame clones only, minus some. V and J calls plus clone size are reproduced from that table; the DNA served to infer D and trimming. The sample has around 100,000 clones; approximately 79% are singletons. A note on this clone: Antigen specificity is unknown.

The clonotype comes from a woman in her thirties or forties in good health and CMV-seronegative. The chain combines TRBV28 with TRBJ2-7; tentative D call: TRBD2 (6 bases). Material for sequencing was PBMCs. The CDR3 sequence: CASSRTEGLYEQYF. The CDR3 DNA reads TGTGCCAGCAGCCGCACAGAGGGACTCTACGAGCAGTACTTC. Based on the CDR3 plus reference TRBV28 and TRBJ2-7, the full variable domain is DVKVTQSSRYLVKRTGEKVFLECVQDMDHENMFWYRQDPGLGLRLIYFSYDVKMKEKGDIPEGYSVSREKKERFSLILESASTNQTSMYLCASSRTEGLYEQYFGPGTRLTVT.